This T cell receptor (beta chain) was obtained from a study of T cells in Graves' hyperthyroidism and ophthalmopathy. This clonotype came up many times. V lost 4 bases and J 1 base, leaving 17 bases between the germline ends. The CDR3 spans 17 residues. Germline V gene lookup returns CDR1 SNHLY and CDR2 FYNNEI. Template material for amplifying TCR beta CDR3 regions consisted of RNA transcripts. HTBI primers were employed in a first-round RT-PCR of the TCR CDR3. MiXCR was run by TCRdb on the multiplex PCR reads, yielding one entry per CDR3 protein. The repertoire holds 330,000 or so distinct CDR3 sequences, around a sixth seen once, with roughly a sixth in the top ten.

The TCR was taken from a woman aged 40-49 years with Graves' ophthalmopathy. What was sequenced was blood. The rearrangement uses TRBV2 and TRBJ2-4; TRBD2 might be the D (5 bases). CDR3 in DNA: TGTGCCAGCAGTGCCAGCGTGACGCGGAGGGCCAAAAACATTCAGTACTTC. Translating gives CASSASVTRRAKNIQYF.